This note documents a single TCR beta chain sequence. This sample was taken from a study of hypomethylating agent response in myelodysplastic syndrome. Method: immunoSEQ multiplex PCR; TCRdb's copy keeps in-frame clones and lacks some. The sample lists 4,500 to 5,500 clones, 84% seen once, with 7.6% in the top ten. The CDR3 sequence is 13 residues long. Germline CDR1 ENHRY, CDR2 SYGVKD. V lost 10 bases, J lost 5 bases, and 16 bases lay in between. The sequence was collected from a human donor with myelodysplastic syndrome. The chain carries TRBV10-3 and TRBJ2-3, with a possible D match to TRBD1 (7 bases). Specimen: bone marrow, collected before or after starting hypomethylating agent treatment for myelodysplastic syndrome (not recorded which). The CDR3 nucleotides read TGTGCCACGACAGGGAGGTTGGAAGATACGCAGTATTTT. It encodes CATTGRLEDTQYF.